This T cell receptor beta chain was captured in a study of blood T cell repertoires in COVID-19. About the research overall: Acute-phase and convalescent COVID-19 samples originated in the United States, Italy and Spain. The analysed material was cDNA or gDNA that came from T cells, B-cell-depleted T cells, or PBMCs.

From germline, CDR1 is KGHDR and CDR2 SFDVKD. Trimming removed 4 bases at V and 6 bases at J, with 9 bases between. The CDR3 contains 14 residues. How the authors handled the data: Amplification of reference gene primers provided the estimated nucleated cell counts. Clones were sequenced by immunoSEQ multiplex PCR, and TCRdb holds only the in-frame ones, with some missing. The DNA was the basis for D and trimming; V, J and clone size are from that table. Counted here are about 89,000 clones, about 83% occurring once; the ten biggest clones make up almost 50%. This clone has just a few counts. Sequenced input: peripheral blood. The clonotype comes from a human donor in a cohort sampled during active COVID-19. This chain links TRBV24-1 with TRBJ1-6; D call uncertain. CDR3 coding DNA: TGTGCCACCAGTGACAGCGCGGCTAATTCACCCCTCCACTTT. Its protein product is CATSDSAANSPLHF.